The 13 T cell receptor beta chains reported below all come from one sample, sequenced in a study of memory CD8 T cells in hepatitis C reinfection. TCRdb's copy holds only in-frame clones and misses some; the assay was immunoSEQ multiplex PCR. The data show around 47,000 clones, with around 87% seen just once and 1% to 1.5% held by the top ten. Time point denoted: peak reinfection, 3 to 8 weeks after reinfection detection. No in vitro expansion preceded TCR sequencing of the sorted cells. The specimen sequenced was naive CD8+ T cells sorted from blood. The receptors were sampled from a young man with hepatitis C virus infection.

This clone was recorded once. The chain uses TRBV12-2 and TRBJ2-7; the DNA was not compared with TRBD2, the D call given in the table. TRBV12-2 is a listed pseudogene. CDR3 size: 17 residues. The DNA of the CDR3 is TGTGCAAGTCGCTTAGACTACCCGTTCGCGGGTCTCTACGAGCAGTACTTC. Translating it yields CASRLDYPFAGLYEQYF.

The table lists this clone with a count of one. The genes are TRBV7-9 and TRBJ1-4; D possibly corresponds to TRBD1 (6 bases). The CDR3 runs 14 residues. The ends were cut back, 4 bases at V and 3 bases at J, with 9 bases in the middle. Germline V gene sequence: CDR1 SEHNR, CDR2 FQNEAQ (reference sequence). The CDR3 here is CASSSTGSNEKLFF. DNA for the CDR3: TGTGCCAGCAGCTCTACAGGGTCTAATGAAAAACTGTTTTTT. Full variable domain (outside the CDR3, taken from reference TRBV7-9 and TRBJ1-4): DTGVSQNPRHKITKRGQNVTFRCDPISEHNRLYWYRQTLGQGPEFLTYFQNEAQLEKSRLLSDRFSAERPKGSFSTLEIQRTEQGDSAMYLCASSSTGSNEKLFFGSGTQLSVL.

The chain recombines TRBV9 with TRBJ2-1; 8 bases match TRBD2. Germline V lookup: CDR1 SGDLS, CDR2 YYNGEE. CDR3 length: 15 amino acids. Trimming removed 0 bases from V and 7 bases from J; junction bases left unmatched: 6. Here the CDR3 DNA reads TGTGCCAGCAGCGTAGCTAGCGGGTTTGGTAATGAGCAGTTCTTC. Protein product: CASSVASGFGNEQFF.

V usage is TRBV11-2 and J usage is TRBJ2-1; maybe TRBD1 (5 bases). The CDR3 has 13 amino acids. Trimming left V 3 bases short and J 5 bases short, with 8 bases between. Germline CDR1 reads SGHAT; CDR2 reads FQNNGV. The chain's CDR3 is CASSLDTDNEQFF. CDR3 in DNA: TGTGCCAGCAGCTTGGACACGGACAATGAGCAGTTCTTC. Complete variable domain (other parts from reference TRBV11-2 and TRBJ2-1): EAGVAQSPRYKIIEKRQSVAFWCNPISGHATLYWYQQILGQGPKLLIQFQNNGVVDDSQLPKDRFSAERLKGVDSTLKIQPAKLEDSAVYLCASSLDTDNEQFFGPGTRLTVL.

J is TRBJ2-5 and V is TRBV19; D ambiguous. V lost 9 bases and J 2 bases, leaving 10 bases between the germline ends. The germline V gene has CDR1 LNHDA and CDR2 SQIVND (reference sequence). This CDR3 contains 12 residues. This CDR3 reads CASSAGQETQYF. In DNA, the CDR3 is TGTGCCAGCAGCGCCGGGCAAGAGACCCAGTACTTC.

The V call is TRBV5-4, the J call TRBJ2-3; TRBD2 matches 9 bases. There are 14 residues in the CDR3. V lost 2 bases and J lost 4; bases outside the gene matches: 2. Germline assignment: CDR1 SGHNT and CDR2 YYREEE (reference sequence). CDR3 in DNA: TGTGCCAGCAGCTTTGCGGGAGGGCCAGATACGCAGTATTTT. Its translation: CASSFAGGPDTQYF.

The genes are TRBV9 and TRBJ1-2, with TRBD1 as a possible D gene (6 bases). Germline V gene lookup returns CDR1 SGDLS and CDR2 YYNGEE. The CDR3 spans 13 residues. Trimming took 4 bases from V and 2 from J, leaving 9 bases between them. CDR3 in DNA: TGTGCCAGCAGCCCCGGGACAAACTATGGCTACACCTTC. Its protein product is CASSPGTNYGYTF.

The rearrangement joins TRBV6-6 to TRBJ1-1, with 7 positions matching TRBD1. CDR3 size: 15 residues. Germline CDR1 reads MNHNY; CDR2 reads SVGAGI (reference sequence). J was trimmed by 6 bases and V by 5 bases; bases with no gene match: 12. The CDR3 is CASSASTGAESEAFF. The CDR3 DNA reads as TGTGCCAGCAGTGCCTCAACAGGGGCGGAATCTGAAGCTTTCTTT.

V usage is TRBV25-1 and J usage is TRBJ2-3, with TRBD2 matching 9 bases. The CDR3 has 15 residues. J lost 2 bases, V lost 8 bases, and 8 bases had no gene match. Germline V gives CDR1 MGHDK, CDR2 SYGVNS. This chain's CDR3 is CASLGTSSYTDTQYF. CDR3 in DNA: TGTGCCAGCCTCGGGACTAGCAGCTACACAGATACGCAGTATTTT.

J is TRBJ2-6 and V is TRBV4-1; D not certain. The germline V gene has CDR1 MGHRA and CDR2 YSYEKL. The V end was cut by 5 bases, the J end by 0 bases, with 8 bases between. The CDR3 contains 15 residues. The CDR3 DNA is TGCGCCAGCAGCGCACACAACTCTGGGGCCAACGTCCTGACTTTC. Encoded protein: CASSAHNSGANVLTF.

The chain uses TRBV25-1 and TRBJ1-2; tentative D call: TRBD1 (5 bases). Trimming cost V 4 bases and J 8 bases, with 11 bases left between them. The V gene's germline CDR1 is MGHDK and CDR2 SYGVNS. The length of the CDR3 is 12 residues. As DNA, the CDR3 is TGTGCCAGCAGTGGGGGCACTCGCGGCTACACCTTC. It specifies CASSGGTRGYTF.

This chain joins TRBV7-4 and TRBJ1-2, with D uncertain. The CDR3 sequence is 14 residues long. CDR1 and CDR2 (germline): SGHVT, SQSDAQ. V dropped 2 bases and J dropped 4 bases, with 11 bases sitting between them. CDR3 region: CASSLYHGSYGYTF. CDR3 bases: TGTGCCAGCAGCTTATATCACGGTTCCTATGGCTACACCTTC.

The V and J genes are TRBV5-5 and TRBJ2-1, with D perhaps TRBD1 (6 bases). Germline lookup yields CDR1 SGHKS and CDR2 YYEKEE (reference sequence). The CDR3 has 15 amino acids. V was shortened by 1 base and J by 7 bases, with 15 bases between the two germline ends. CDR3 DNA: TGTGCCAGCAGCTTGTTTGGGACACGGATTAATGAGCAGTTCTTC. This sequence encodes CASSLFGTRINEQFF.